This TCR beta chain is drawn from a study of cytomegalovirus exposure and HLA in healthy donors (dated by TCRdb to about 2017). Study-wide context: An earlier analysis of approximately 550 of the donors reported approximately 290 Gb of sequence data and roughly 110 million unique TCR beta sequences from 150 million to 200 million T cells. Class I and class II HLA loci were covered by the typing at four-digit resolution. Of the roughly 430 genotyped donors, 81% fell in the genetic ancestry cluster associated with self-reported Caucasian donors. The study aimed to test whether signatures of past pathogen exposure could be identified by cataloging public T cell receptors. On average, around 200,000 unique TCR beta nucleotide sequences were sequenced per donor among roughly 430 genotyped donors of the cohort, with 15% to 20% of those sequences being non-productive. Typing coverage differed by locus: A, B, C, DRB1 and DQB1 were typed in roughly 620-640 donors, DQA1 in about 510, DPA1 in around 610, and DPB1 in 400 to 490. All discovery cohort repertoires had been generated using a single sequencing platform. Donor age, sex, ethnicity and CMV serostatus were compiled together with the repertoire data. An early release covering more than 500 HLA-typed donors comprised about 300 gigabases of sequencing data and 85 million or so unique TCR sequences. In an earlier analysis of 587 of the donors, high-throughput TCR beta sequencing was used to judge whether each TCR beta V gene segment behaved as functional or pseudogenic. High-throughput TCR immunosequencing, statistical association of individual TCRs with disease status, and machine learning were combined to predict cytomegalovirus infection status. In the later analysis, no new phenotypic data were used to find candidate immune exposures; instead, reliance was placed on TCR beta sequences and their occurrence across donors. A later genetic analysis took genome-wide SNP genotypes for about 55% of the roughly 700 donors and used that subset as a discovery cohort. Roughly five DR-DQ haplotypes were handled as single units for association and clustering, since linkage in the cohort was strong. The T cell repertoires of some 670 subjects were profiled by immunosequencing and related to cytomegalovirus serostatus. Besides the first cohort of 666 subjects, a separate validation cohort made up of roughly 130 different subjects was used. To study patterns of TCR occurrence, a later analysis re-analyzed previously published TCR beta repertoires from 650 to 750 donors and added high-resolution HLA genotyping. Overall results and qualifications from the work: Because counts were too low, 15 to 20 rarely observed V segments, including chromosome 9 orphons, were left out of the earlier analysis of approximately 580 of the donors. The authors suggested that the approach could potentially be extended to other disease states and immunological phenotypes. Immune exposure information for the cohort was limited to CMV serostatus. The cohort was sequenced for TCR beta chains only, and without alpha or paired-chain data the features that could be detected were limited. Specific HLA alleles were associated with over 15,000 TCR beta sequences at a false discovery rate of 0.05 in a later analysis. Because some donors lacked HLA typing at each locus, the association tests relied only on the typed subset. In an earlier analysis of more than 500 of the donors, most TCR beta V segments appeared in productive rearrangements about 90% or about 30% of the time, broadly matching IMGT annotations. The 87-base-pair reads could not distinguish some IMGT-functional V segments, including TRBV6-2 and TRBV6-3, so those segments were excluded. A later analysis found that TCR association rates varied across HLA loci, with DRB1 alleles showing the most associated TCRs and HLA-C alleles the fewest. A further reported finding was that TCR beta sequences accurately predicted the HLA-A and HLA-B alleles for most subjects in the first cohort. In a later analysis, HLA-associated TCR beta chains showed more clonal expansion and lower generation probabilities than non-associated chains that were equally common. A total of 164 TCR beta chains were listed by the study as associated with cytomegalovirus. Cytomegalovirus status was reported to be diagnosed by the classifier with high specificity and sensitivity in both the original and validation cohorts. A cluster of highly shared sequence variants was judged likely to represent a technical artifact of the sequencing pipeline. Sequencing depth was assumed to be roughly uniform across donors in the presence/absence analyses, though that assumption may not hold. Strong co-occurrence of HLA alleles, especially DR and DQ, made assigning TCR associations to individual alleles difficult. Most CMV-associated TCR beta chains appeared to be HLA-restricted in a later analysis, and the HLA associations seemed to be driven largely by CMV exposure. Most TCR sequences were observed very rarely across donors, whereas some public TCRs were present in many individuals. In vitro tests confirmed that a few of the cytomegalovirus-associated TCR beta chains recognize cytomegalovirus antigens. Linkage disequilibrium might explain the correlated functional status among segregating V segments, but an unknown experimental factor could not be ruled out. According to a later genetic analysis, donors in an Asian-associated ancestry cluster had fewer N-insertions in productive TCRs than the approximately 690-donor mean. In a later genetic analysis, a missense DCLRE1C variant was associated with V-gene and J-gene trimming of TCR beta chains, and the association was replicated in an independent cohort. A later analysis reported that several top co-occurrence clusters appeared linked to parvovirus B19, influenza, CMV and Epstein-Barr virus.

In total, roughly 670 healthy bone marrow donors made up the cohort. At the time of sampling, all cohort members were nominally healthy, though unrecorded immune exposures were likely present. The donor was CMV seropositive and belonged to the group of more than 250 seropositive cohort members. Every donor gave a peripheral blood sample, and the peripheral blood mononuclear cells from that sample were used for TCR beta sequencing. The Qiagen DNeasy Blood Extraction Kit was used to extract genomic DNA from the blood cell samples. Comment on this clone: Its antigen is still unknown. One base away there is no much larger clone; base qualities are not given.

The CDR3 contains 12 residues, cysteine and phenylalanine counted. Left in the record is the CDR3 DNA by itself, 36 bases read in frame from the first base. The germline V gene (reference sequence) gives CDR1 as PRHDT and CDR2 as FYEKMQ. The junction carries 5 bases between V and J, which are trimmed by 2 bases and 3 bases respectively. Library creation used the immunoSEQ multiplex PCR assay. For the multiplex PCR, a mixture combining 60 forward primers for TCR Vbeta segments and 13 reverse primers for TCR Jbeta segments was used. Amplification of the CDR3 region of rearranged TCR beta genes was performed with a multiplex PCR assay on genomic DNA. Amplified TCR beta libraries were sequenced as 87-base-pair reads on the Illumina HiSeq System. The study's processing was this. A later analysis tallied roughly 78 million unique TCR beta chains across the 666 repertoires, and approximately 12 million of those chains were shared by two or more donors. Raw reads were error-corrected and collapsed into unique sequences by a nearest-neighbor algorithm in which closely related sequences were merged to remove PCR and sequencing errors. CDR3 sequences were aligned to IMGT reference sequences to assign V, D and J gene segments. For a sequence to be retained, a match of at least six nucleotides to both a V gene segment and a J gene segment was required. A rearrangement was called productive if the CDR3 had no stop codons and remained in frame with V and J, and every other rearrangement was called non-productive. CDR3 was defined according to IMGT convention as the region running from the second conserved V-encoded cysteine to the conserved J-encoded phenylalanine. The earlier analysis of about 610 of the donors excluded any sequence lacking an unambiguous match to a single V gene segment. In an earlier analysis of 587 of the donors, a V segment was called functional when productive rearrangements were above 56.7%, and segregating when the standard deviation between donors exceeded 5%. A statistical classification framework was built for diagnosing cytomegalovirus status from the catalog of TCR beta chain sequences. In a later analysis, TCR nucleotide sequences were compared against IMGT/GENE-DB human TR gene sequences so that V and J genes could be assigned. The TCRdist pipeline was used in a later analysis to assign CDR3 sequences and most-parsimonious VDJ recombination scenarios. In a later analysis, every TCR beta chain was defined by the combination of its CDR3 amino acid sequence and its V-gene family, and reads without a unique V-gene family were dropped. To address suspected cross-contamination and a sequencing artifact, a later analysis removed a few hundred highly shared, low-generation-probability nucleotide sequences. For each public chain, a later analysis derived a clonal expansion index from normalized ranks of inferred template counts within each repertoire. A later analysis computed generation probabilities with a VDJ recombination model fitted to out-of-frame rearrangements, and checked the results against IGoR. Hypergeometric tests were used in a later analysis to score TCR-TCR, TCR-HLA and TCR-CMV co-occurrence, with a repertoire-size bias correction applied to the TCR pairs. A later analysis estimated false discovery rates by permuting HLA or CMV assignments 20 times. In a later analysis, co-occurring TCRs were grouped using DBSCAN, and TCRdist sequence similarity was added for clustering within HLA-allele-positive subsets. Repertoires with fewer than 30,000 or more than 120,000 public chains were left out of co-occurrence clustering, as were about five repertoires with anomalous nucleotide sharing. In TCRdb, the immuneACCESS table is reduced to in-frame sequences with V and J assigned. These tables do not hold every clone; where another copy was compared, an unresolved V gene accounts for under half, and the others remain unexplained. V and J calls and clone size are as listed in that table; D and trimming were resolved from the DNA. Recorded for this sample are about 140,000 clones; approximately 71% of them occurred a single time. The ten top clones hold roughly 10% of the sample.

The receptor's source is a man aged 25 to 45 in good health and CMV-seropositive. The sequenced sample consisted of PBMCs. The rearrangement joined TRBV13 to TRBJ2-7, with the D gene too uncertain to name. The CDR3 sequence is CASSLYFYEQYF. The base sequence is TGTGCCAGCAGCTTATATTTCTACGAGCAGTACTTC.